The 2 T cell receptor beta chains reported below all come from one sample, sequenced in a study of blood T cells in healthy people across ages. For the second PCR, which ran for about 7 to 12 cycles, a sample-barcoded 5' primer and a J-beta primer mix were used. A single record per CDR3 protein comes from TCRdb applying MiXCR to the 5' RACE reads. The sample consists of 800,000 or so distinct CDR3 sequences, around 25% of them appearing once. The sample also formed part of further work on T cells of mothers and their children.

The sequencing input was blood. The receptors come from a boy aged 10-17 years in good health.

This clonotype was picked up a small number of times. The rearrangement uses TRBV9 and TRBJ2-1; TRBD1 might be the D (6 bases). TRBJ2-7 explains the end of the DNA better; the J call may be wrong. This CDR3 is built from 15 residues. The germline V gene has CDR1 SGDLS and CDR2 YYNGEE. The CDR3 protein is CASSVATGSLHEQYF. CDR3 sequence (DNA): TGTGCCAGCAGCGTAGCAACAGGGTCTCTCCACGAGCAGTACTTC.

This clonotype was observed a few times. The J gene is TRBJ1-2, the V gene TRBV28; TRBD1 matches at 11 bases. The ends lost 9 bases at V and 5 bases at J; junction bases unmatched: 8. This CDR3 is built from 14 residues. The germline gives CDR1 MDHEN, CDR2 SYDVKM. The CDR3 sequence is CASTPGQGVYGYTF. The CDR3 bases are TGTGCCAGTACTCCGGGACAGGGGGTGTATGGCTACACCTTC.